This TCR beta chain was sequenced in a study of CD8 T cells in ankylosing spondylitis. Quantitative 5'-RACE with molecular barcodes generated TCR beta libraries. MiXCR, applied by TCRdb to the 5' RACE reads, yields one record per CDR3 protein. The profile shows around 430,000 distinct CDR3 sequences, about a sixth of them singletons. Germline V gene lookup returns CDR1 LNHNV and CDR2 YYDKDF (reference sequence). This CDR3 spans 13 amino acids. V was pared by 5 bases and J by 8 bases, with 15 bases between. A note on this clonotype: Its antigen is undetermined.

Study-wide results and caveats: One TCR beta motif, made up of roughly 8 highly homologous variants, appeared characteristic of ankylosing spondylitis blood.

Sequences were obtained from blood, either unsorted or a sorted T cell fraction (not recorded which). The chain combines TRBV15 with TRBJ1-2; weak D call: TRBD1 (6 bases). The receptor comes from a male donor with ankylosing spondylitis. The CDR3 is CATSRGPVGGYTF. The CDR3 DNA reads as TGTGCCACCAGCCGGGGGCCGGTGGGCGGCTACACCTTC.